The 2 T cell receptor beta chains below were found in one sample sequenced in a study of technical replicates of blood from several donors. The method was immunoSEQ multiplex PCR; TCRdb's version includes in-frame clones alone and lacks a portion of them. Seen here are about 69,000 clones, approximately 88% observed once, and the top ten hold roughly 5%. Sequenced: PBMCs. The receptor set was obtained from a human donor in good health. Some clones in this sample may be carry-over from other donors' samples.

V and J are TRBV4-2 and TRBJ2-3; 8 bases line up with TRBD2. With V trimmed by 0 bases and J by 6 bases, 8 bases remained unmatched. CDR1 LGHNA and CDR2 YNFKEQ come from the germline V gene. This CDR3 has 16 residues. DNA of the CDR3: TGTGCCAGCAGCCAAGAACCCCGGGGGGGACGGGATACGCAGTATTTT. Translated, it gives CASSQEPRGGRDTQYF.

The chain joins TRBV21-1 to TRBJ2-1; the DNA was not used to check the table's D call, TRBD1. TRBV21-1 is listed as a pseudogene. CDR3 length: 13 amino acids. The CDR3, as DNA: TGTGCCAGCACCAAAATACAGTTCGATGAGCAGTTCTTC. As protein: CASTKIQFDEQFF.